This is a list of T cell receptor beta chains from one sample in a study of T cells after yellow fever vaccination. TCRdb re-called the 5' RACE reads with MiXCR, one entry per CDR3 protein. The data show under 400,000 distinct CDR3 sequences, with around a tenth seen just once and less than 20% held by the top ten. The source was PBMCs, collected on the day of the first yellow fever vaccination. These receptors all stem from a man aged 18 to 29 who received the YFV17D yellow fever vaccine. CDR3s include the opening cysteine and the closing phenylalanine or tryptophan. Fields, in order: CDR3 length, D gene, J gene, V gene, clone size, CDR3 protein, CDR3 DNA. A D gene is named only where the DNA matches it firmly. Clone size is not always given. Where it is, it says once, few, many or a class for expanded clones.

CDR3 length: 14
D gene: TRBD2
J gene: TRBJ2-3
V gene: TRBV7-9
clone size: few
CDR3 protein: CASSLGGGSDTQYF
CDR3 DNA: TGTGCCAGCAGCTTAGGCGGGGGATCAGATACGCAGTATTTT

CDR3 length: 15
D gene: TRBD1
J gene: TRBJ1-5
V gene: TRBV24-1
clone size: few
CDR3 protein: CATINQGGIRQPQHF
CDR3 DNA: TGTGCCACCATCAACCAGGGGGGGATTCGGCAGCCCCAGCATTTT

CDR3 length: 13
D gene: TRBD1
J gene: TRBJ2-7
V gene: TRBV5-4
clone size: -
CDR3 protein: CASSLTTGNEQYF
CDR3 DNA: TGTGCCAGCAGCTTAACGACAGGGAACGAGCAGTACTTC

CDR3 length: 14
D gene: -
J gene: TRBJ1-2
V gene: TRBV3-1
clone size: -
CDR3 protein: CASSQREAGYGYTF
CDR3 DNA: TGTGCCAGCAGCCAGAGGGAGGCAGGCTATGGCTACACCTTC

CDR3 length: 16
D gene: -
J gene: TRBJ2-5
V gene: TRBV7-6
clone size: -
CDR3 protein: CASSSPWQPAQETQYF
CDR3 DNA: TGTGCCAGCAGCTCCCCTTGGCAGCCGGCCCAAGAGACCCAGTACTTC

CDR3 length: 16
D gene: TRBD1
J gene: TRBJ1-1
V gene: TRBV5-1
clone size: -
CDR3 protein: CASSFGAGGASTEAFF
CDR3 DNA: TGCGCCAGCAGCTTCGGGGCAGGGGGCGCCTCCACTGAAGCTTTCTTT

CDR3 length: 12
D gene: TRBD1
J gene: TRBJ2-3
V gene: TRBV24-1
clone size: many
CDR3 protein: CATRGGGDTQYF
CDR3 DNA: TGTGCCACCAGAGGGGGCGGAGATACGCAGTATTTT

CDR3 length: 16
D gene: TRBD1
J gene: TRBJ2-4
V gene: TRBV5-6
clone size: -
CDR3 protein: CASSPTRDRAKNIQYF
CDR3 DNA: TGTGCCAGCAGCCCAACCCGGGACAGGGCTAAAAACATTCAGTACTTC

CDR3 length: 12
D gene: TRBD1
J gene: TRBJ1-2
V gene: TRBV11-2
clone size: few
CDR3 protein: CASSLAGAGQSF
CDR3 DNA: TGTGCCAGCAGCTTAGCAGGAGCGGGACAGAGCTTC

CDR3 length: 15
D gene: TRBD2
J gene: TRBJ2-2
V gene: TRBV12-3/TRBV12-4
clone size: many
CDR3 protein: CASRTSGGGTGELFF
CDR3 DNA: TGTGCCAGCAGGACTAGCGGGGGGGGGACCGGGGAGCTGTTTTTT

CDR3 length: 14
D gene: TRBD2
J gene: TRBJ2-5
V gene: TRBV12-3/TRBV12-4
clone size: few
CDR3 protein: CAAGGGAGEETQYF
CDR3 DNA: TGTGCCGCCGGGGGAGGAGCGGGGGAAGAGACCCAGTACTTC

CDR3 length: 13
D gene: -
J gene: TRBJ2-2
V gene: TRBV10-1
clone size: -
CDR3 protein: CASRWREDGELFF
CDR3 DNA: TGCGCCAGCAGATGGAGGGAGGACGGGGAGCTGTTTTTT

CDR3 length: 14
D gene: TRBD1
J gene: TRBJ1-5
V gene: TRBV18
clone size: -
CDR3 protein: CASSPGDRVQPQHF
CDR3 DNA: TGTGCCAGCTCACCAGGCGACAGGGTACAGCCCCAGCATTTT

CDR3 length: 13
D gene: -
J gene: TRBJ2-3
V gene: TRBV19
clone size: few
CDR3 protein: CASRSGAGDTQYF
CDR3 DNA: TGTGCCAGTAGATCGGGGGCCGGGGATACGCAGTATTTT

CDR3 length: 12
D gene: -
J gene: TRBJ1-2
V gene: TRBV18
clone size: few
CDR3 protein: CASSPEFDGYTF
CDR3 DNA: TGTGCCAGCTCACCAGAATTTGATGGCTACACCTTC

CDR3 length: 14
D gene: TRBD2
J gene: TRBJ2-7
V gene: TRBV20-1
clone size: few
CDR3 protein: CSADPPTSGHEQYF
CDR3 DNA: TGCAGTGCTGACCCGCCGACTAGCGGCCACGAGCAGTACTTC

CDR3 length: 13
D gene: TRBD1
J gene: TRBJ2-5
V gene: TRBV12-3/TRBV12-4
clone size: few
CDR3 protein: CASSPQTGETQYF
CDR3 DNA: TGTGCCAGCAGTCCGCAGACAGGGGAGACCCAGTACTTC

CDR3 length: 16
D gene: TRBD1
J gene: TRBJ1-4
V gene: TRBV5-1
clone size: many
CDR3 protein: CASSLGDRGSGEKLFF
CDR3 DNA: TGCGCCAGCAGCTTGGGAGACAGGGGGTCTGGTGAAAAACTGTTTTTT

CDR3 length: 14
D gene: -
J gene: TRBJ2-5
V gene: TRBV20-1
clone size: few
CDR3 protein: CSARARQGVETQYF
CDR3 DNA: TGCAGTGCTAGAGCGCGGCAGGGTGTGGAGACCCAGTACTTC

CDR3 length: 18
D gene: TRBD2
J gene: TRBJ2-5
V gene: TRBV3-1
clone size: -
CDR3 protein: CATSQEDRSGGFLETQYF
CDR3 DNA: TGTGCCACCAGCCAAGAGGATCGGAGCGGGGGGTTCCTGGAGACCCAGTACTTC

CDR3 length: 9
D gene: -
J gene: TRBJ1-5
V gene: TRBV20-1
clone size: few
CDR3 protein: CSASPPQHF
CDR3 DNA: TGCAGTGCCTCTCCGCCCCAGCATTTT

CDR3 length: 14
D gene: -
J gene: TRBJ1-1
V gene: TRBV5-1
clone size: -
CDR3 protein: CASNRGEANTEAFF
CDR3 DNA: TGCGCCAGCAATCGGGGAGAGGCGAACACTGAAGCTTTCTTT

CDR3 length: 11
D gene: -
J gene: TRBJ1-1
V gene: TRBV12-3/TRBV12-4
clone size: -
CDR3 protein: CASRGLSQAFF
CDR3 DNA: TGTGCCAGCCGGGGACTTTCTCAAGCTTTCTTT

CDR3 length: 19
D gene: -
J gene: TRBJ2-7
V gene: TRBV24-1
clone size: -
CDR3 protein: CATSDSETPRVFHPYEQYF
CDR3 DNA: TGTGCCACCAGTGATTCCGAAACGCCCAGGGTCTTTCATCCCTACGAGCAGTACTTC

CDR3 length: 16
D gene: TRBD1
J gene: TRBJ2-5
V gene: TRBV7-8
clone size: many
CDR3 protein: CASSLGATGGEETQYF
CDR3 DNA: TGTGCCAGCAGCTTAGGGGCGACAGGGGGCGAAGAGACCCAGTACTTC

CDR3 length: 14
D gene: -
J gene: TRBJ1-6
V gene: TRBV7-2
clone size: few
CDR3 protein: CASSFQMGNSPLHF
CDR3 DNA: TGTGCCAGCAGCTTTCAGATGGGGAATTCACCCCTCCACTTT

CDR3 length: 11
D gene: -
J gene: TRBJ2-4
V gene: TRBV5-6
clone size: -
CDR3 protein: CASSFGPIQYF
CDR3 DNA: TGTGCCAGCAGCTTCGGTCCCATTCAGTACTTC

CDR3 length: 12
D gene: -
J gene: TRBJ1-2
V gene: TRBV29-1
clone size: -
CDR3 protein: CSVRDQGDGYTF
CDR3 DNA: TGCAGCGTTAGGGACCAAGGGGACGGCTACACCTTC

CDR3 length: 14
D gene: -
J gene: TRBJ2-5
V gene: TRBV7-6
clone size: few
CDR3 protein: CASSSQGGRETQYF
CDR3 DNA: TGTGCCAGCAGCTCACAAGGGGGTAGAGAGACCCAGTACTTC

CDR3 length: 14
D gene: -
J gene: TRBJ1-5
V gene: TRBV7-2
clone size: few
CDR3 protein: CASSLGYSNQPQHF
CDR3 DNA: TGTGCCAGCAGCTTGGGGTATAGCAATCAGCCCCAGCATTTT

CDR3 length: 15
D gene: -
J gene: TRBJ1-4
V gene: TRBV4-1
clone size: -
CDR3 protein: CASSPSRATNEKLFF
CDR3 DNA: TGCGCCAGCAGCCCTTCCCGTGCAACTAATGAAAAACTGTTTTTT

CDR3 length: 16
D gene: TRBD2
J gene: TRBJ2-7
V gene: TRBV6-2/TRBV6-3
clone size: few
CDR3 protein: CASSLPTSGSLYEQYF
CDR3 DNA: TGTGCCAGCAGTTTACCCACTAGCGGGAGCCTCTACGAGCAGTACTTC

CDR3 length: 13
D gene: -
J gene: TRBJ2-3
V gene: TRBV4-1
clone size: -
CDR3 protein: CASSQELGDTQYF
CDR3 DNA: TGCGCCAGCAGCCAAGAGCTAGGAGATACGCAGTATTTT

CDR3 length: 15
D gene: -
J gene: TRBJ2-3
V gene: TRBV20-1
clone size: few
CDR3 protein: CSARVGESSTDTQYF
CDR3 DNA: TGCAGTGCTAGAGTAGGGGAATCTAGCACAGATACGCAGTATTTT

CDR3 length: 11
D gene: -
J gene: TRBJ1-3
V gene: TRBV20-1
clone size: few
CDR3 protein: CSAQGGNTIYF
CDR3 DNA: TGCAGTGCTCAAGGGGGAAACACCATATATTTT

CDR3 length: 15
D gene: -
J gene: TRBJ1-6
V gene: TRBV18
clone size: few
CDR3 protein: CASSPRTPDNSPLHF
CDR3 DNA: TGTGCCAGCTCACCACGGACACCTGATAATTCACCCCTCCACTTT

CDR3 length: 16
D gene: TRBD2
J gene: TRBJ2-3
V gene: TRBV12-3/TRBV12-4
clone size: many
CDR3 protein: CASSSPHLAGGDTQYF
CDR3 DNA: TGTGCCAGCAGTTCCCCCCATCTAGCGGGGGGGGATACGCAGTATTTT

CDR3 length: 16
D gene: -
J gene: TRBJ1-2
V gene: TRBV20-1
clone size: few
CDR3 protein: CSARSSNRVLNYGYTF
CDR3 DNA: TGCAGTGCTAGGTCTTCTAACAGGGTGCTAAACTATGGCTACACCTTC

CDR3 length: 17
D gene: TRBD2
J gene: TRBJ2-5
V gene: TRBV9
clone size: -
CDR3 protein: CASSATASGSPPETQYF
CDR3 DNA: TGTGCCAGCAGCGCCACTGCTAGCGGGAGTCCTCCGGAGACCCAGTACTTC

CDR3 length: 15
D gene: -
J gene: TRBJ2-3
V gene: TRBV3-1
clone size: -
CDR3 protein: CASSQTAGYTDTQYF
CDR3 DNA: TGTGCCAGCAGCCAAACCGCGGGATACACAGATACGCAGTATTTT

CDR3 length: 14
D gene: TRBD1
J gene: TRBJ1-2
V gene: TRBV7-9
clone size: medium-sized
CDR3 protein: CASSDGQGADGYTF
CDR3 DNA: TGTGCCAGCAGCGACGGACAGGGGGCTGATGGCTACACCTTC

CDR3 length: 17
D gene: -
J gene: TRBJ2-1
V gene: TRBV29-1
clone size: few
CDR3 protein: CSVERSGYTVSYNEQFF
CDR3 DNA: TGCAGCGTTGAACGGTCAGGCTATACCGTCTCCTACAATGAGCAGTTCTTC

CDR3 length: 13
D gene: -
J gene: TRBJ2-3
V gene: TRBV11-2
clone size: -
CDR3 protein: CASSLAQQDTQYF
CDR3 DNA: TGTGCCAGCAGCTTAGCCCAACAGGATACGCAGTATTTT

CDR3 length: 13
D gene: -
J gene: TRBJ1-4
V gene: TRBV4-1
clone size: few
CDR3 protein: CASSQGYGEKLFF
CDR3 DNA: TGCGCCAGCAGCCAAGGTTATGGCGAAAAACTGTTTTTT

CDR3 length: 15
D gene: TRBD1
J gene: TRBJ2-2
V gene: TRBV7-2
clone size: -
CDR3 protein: CASSRRGTVWGELFF
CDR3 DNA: TGTGCCAGCAGCCGTAGGGGGACAGTTTGGGGGGAGCTGTTTTTT

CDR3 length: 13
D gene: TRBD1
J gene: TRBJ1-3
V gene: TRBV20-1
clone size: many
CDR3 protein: CSARQGSGNTIYF
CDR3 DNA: TGCAGTGCTCGACAGGGGTCTGGAAACACCATATATTTT

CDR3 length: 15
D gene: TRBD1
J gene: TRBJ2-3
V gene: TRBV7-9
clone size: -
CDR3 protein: CASSLPGQGPSTQYF
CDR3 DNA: TGTGCCAGCAGCTTACCGGGACAGGGGCCTTCTACGCAGTATTTT

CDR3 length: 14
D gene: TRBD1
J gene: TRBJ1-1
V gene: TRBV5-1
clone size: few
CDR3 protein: CASSWNRGNTEAFF
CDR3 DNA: TGCGCCAGCAGCTGGAACAGGGGGAACACTGAAGCTTTCTTT

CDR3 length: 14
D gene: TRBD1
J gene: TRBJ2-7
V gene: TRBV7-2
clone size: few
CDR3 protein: CASSSTGGAYEQYF
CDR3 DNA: TGTGCCAGCAGCTCCACAGGGGGCGCATACGAGCAGTACTTC

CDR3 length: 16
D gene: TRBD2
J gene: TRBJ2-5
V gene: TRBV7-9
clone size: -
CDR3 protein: CASSLATSGVPGTQYF
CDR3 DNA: TGTGCCAGCAGCTTAGCCACTAGCGGGGTGCCCGGGACCCAGTACTTC

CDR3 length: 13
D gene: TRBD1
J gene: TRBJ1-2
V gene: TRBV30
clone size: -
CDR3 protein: CAWSVQGAVGYTF
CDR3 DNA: TGTGCCTGGAGTGTACAGGGGGCTGTAGGCTACACCTTC